The rows below give T cell receptor beta chains drawn from one sample of a study of OX40 agonist ivuxolimab in advanced cancers. Profiled with immunoSEQ multiplex PCR; TCRdb holds only in-frame clones, not every one. The sample carries tens of thousands of clones, 87% recorded once. Sequencing used CD4+ or CD8+ T cells sorted from blood, obtained in a trial of the OX40 agonist ivuxolimab. These receptors all stem from an adult with an advanced solid tumor such as melanoma, head and neck, liver or kidney cancer. The CDR3 runs from the conserved cysteine through the conserved F or W. D genes are given only for firm matches. Not every row has a clone size; where given, it reads once, few, many or a size class.

size	J	V	D	DNA	CDR3
.	TRBJ2-1	TRBV28	TRBD1	TGTGCCAGCAGTTTATGGGACCCCAGGGGGCATAAGTTCTTC	CASSLWDPRGHKFF
.	TRBJ2-3	TRBV28	TRBD2	TGTGCCAGCAGTTTATACCCCGGGGGAAAGCGGGAGCGATTAGATACGCAGTATTTT	CASSLYPGGKRERLDTQYF
.	TRBJ1-5	TRBV19	TRBD1	TGTGCCAGTAGTATAGAAGGGACAGGGATCAATCAGCCCCAGCATTTT	CASSIEGTGINQPQHF
.	TRBJ2-5	TRBV28	TRBD2	TGTGCCAGCAGTTTAGTCGGGGGGGCGGGAGAGACCCAGTACTTC	CASSLVGGAGETQYF
.	TRBJ1-5	TRBV7-3	.	TGTGCCAGCAGCCCCCCCTATCCCCAGCATTTT	CASSPPYPQHF
.	TRBJ1-5	TRBV7-2	.	TGTGCCAGCAGCTGGGGGGCACGTCAGCCCCAGCATTTT	CASSWGARQPQHF
.	TRBJ1-1	TRBV7-2	.	TGTGCCAGCAGCTTTGGGTGGTACACTGAAGCTTTCTTT	CASSFGWYTEAFF
.	TRBJ2-7	TRBV7-9	.	TGTGCCAGCAGCTTAGGATGGGGTCGCGGCGAGCAGTACTTC	CASSLGWGRGEQYF
.	TRBJ2-7	TRBV7-9	TRBD2	TGTGCCAGCAGCTTCCCCCCGCTAGCGGGAGTGGACGAGCAGTACTTC	CASSFPPLAGVDEQYF
.	TRBJ1-4	TRBV4-3	.	TGCGCCAGCAGCCAAACTTGGGGACCGCGAGAAAAACTGTTTTTT	CASSQTWGPREKLFF
.	TRBJ1-3	TRBV19	.	TGTGCCAGTAGCCGTCTTAAGGGGGGCAGCTCTGGAAACACCATATATTTT	CASSRLKGGSSGNTIYF
.	TRBJ2-4	TRBV6-1	.	TGTGCCAGCATACAGGGTCCCCCGAACTTC	CASIQGPPNF
.	TRBJ1-6	TRBV5-1	.	TGCGCCAGCAGCTTGGTCGGAAATTCACCCCTCCACTTT	CASSLVGNSPLHF
.	TRBJ2-7	TRBV5-6	.	TGTGCCAGCAGCTTGCCCGGAGTGGGGTACGAGCAGTACTTC	CASSLPGVGYEQYF
.	TRBJ2-1	TRBV5-4	.	TGTGCCAGCAGCCTGGGGACTTTCTACAATGAGCAGTTCTTC	CASSLGTFYNEQFF
.	TRBJ2-1	TRBV6-6	.	TGTGCCAGCACCGGCAAAACCTATTACAATGAGCAGTTCTTC	CASTGKTYYNEQFF
.	TRBJ2-3	TRBV4-1	TRBD2	TGCGCCAGCAGAGCCAATAGGGCGGGAGGGACAGATACGCAGTATTTT	CASRANRAGGTDTQYF
.	TRBJ2-1	TRBV5-1	.	TGCGCCAGCAGCTTGGGAGTAGGAGTCAATGAGCAGTTCTTC	CASSLGVGVNEQFF
.	TRBJ1-2	TRBV10-2	TRBD1	TGCGCCACCCAAACCGGACAGGGTGGCGGCTACACCTTC	CATQTGQGGGYTF
.	TRBJ1-1	TRBV5-4	TRBD1	TGTGCCAGCAGCTGGGACAGGGAGGGTGAAGCTTTCTTT	CASSWDREGEAFF
.	TRBJ2-5	TRBV5-1	.	TGCGCCAGCAGCTTGCCTGGGGGAGGCGAGACCCAGTACTTC	CASSLPGGGETQYF
.	TRBJ1-4	TRBV7-2	.	TGTGCCAGCAGCTTGGGGATCTCGGGGGCACCTAGCGAAAAACTGTTTTTT	CASSLGISGAPSEKLFF
once	TRBJ2-5	TRBV5-1	.	TGCGCCAGCAGCTTGGCCGGACAGCAAGAGACCCAGTACTTC	CASSLAGQQETQYF
.	TRBJ1-1	TRBV28	TRBD1	TGTGCCAGCAGTCCCGGGACAGGGCCGTTTACTGAAGCTTTCTTT	CASSPGTGPFTEAFF
.	TRBJ2-7	TRBV30	.	TGTGCCTGGAGTGTGAGCTACGAGCAGTACTTC	CAWSVSYEQYF
.	TRBJ1-1	TRBV28	.	TGTGCCAGCAGCTTGGACAGCCTGAAAGTTACTGAAGCTTTCTTT	CASSLDSLKVTEAFF
.	TRBJ1-2	TRBV28	.	TGTGCCAGCAGTTTGCCTCCCTATGGCTACACCTTC	CASSLPPYGYTF
.	TRBJ1-1	TRBV6-1	.	TGTGCCAGCAGTGTCCAGGGATTCACTGAAGCTTTCTTT	CASSVQGFTEAFF
.	TRBJ2-6	TRBV5-6	.	TGTGCCAGCAGCTTCGGGGTAGCTGGGGCCAACGTCCTGACTTTC	CASSFGVAGANVLTF
.	TRBJ2-5	TRBV23-1	TRBD2	TGCGCCAGCAGTCAATCCCCTAGCGGGAGTAAGGAGACCCAGTACTTC	CASSQSPSGSKETQYF
.	TRBJ2-4	TRBV28	TRBD1	TGTGCCAGCAGTTTATTAGGGACAGGGAGGAACATTCAGTACTTC	CASSLLGTGRNIQYF
.	TRBJ2-3	TRBV21-1	.	TGTGCCAGCAGCAAAAGGGACGGAGATGATGATACGCAGTATTTT	CASSKRDGDDDTQYF
few	TRBJ1-5	TRBV30	.	TGTGCCTGGAGTGTCGGGGGGGCCAGTCAGCCCCAGCATTTT	CAWSVGGASQPQHF
.	TRBJ2-1	TRBV2	TRBD1	TGTGCCAGCAGTGAGGTTAGGGGGCTCTCAAATGAGCAGTTCTTC	CASSEVRGLSNEQFF
.	TRBJ2-1	TRBV9	.	TGTGCCAGCAGCGTTCATAGCGGGCAGGGGAATGAGCAGTTCTTC	CASSVHSGQGNEQFF
.	TRBJ1-1	TRBV6-5	.	TGTGCCAGCAGTTTAGGGTACGTGAACACTGAAGCTTTCTTT	CASSLGYVNTEAFF
.	TRBJ2-1	TRBV11-3	.	TGTGCCAGCAGCTTAGATAGCTGGGCTGAGCAGTTCTTC	CASSLDSWAEQFF
.	TRBJ2-5	TRBV19	TRBD2	TGTGCCAGTAGTTTGGGACTAGCGGTAGAGACCCAGTACTTC	CASSLGLAVETQYF
.	TRBJ2-1	TRBV4-1	.	TGCGCCAGCAGCCAAAGGGGGTGGGTGGCGGAGGGGAATGAGCAGTTCTTC	CASSQRGWVAEGNEQFF